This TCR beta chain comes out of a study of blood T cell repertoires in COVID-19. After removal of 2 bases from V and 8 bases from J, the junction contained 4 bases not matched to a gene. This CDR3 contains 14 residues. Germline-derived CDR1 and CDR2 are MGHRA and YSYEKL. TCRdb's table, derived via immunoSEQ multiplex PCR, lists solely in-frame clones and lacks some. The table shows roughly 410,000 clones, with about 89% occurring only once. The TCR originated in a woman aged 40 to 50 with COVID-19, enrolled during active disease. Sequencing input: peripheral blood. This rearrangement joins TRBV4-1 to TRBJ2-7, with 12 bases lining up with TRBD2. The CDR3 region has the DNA TGCGCCAGCAGCCAAAGACTAGCGGGAGTGAAGCAGTACTTC. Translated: CASSQRLAGVKQYF.